This T cell receptor beta chain was retrieved from a study of metastatic and nonmetastatic thyroid tumors. On the study more broadly: Samples came from malignant and benign thyroid patients, and repertoires were compared across blood and tumor or nodule tissue. Findings of the study overall: According to reports, the diversity of TCR beta was significantly higher in malignant thyroid tumors than in benign nodules, and this held in both blood and tumor samples.

How the authors handled the data: CDR3 differences across clinicopathological groups were used to build a distant-metastasis classifier for papillary thyroid cancer. MiXCR re-clonotyped the PCR reads for TCRdb. In this record, the V and J calls reflect TCRdb's handling and not the investigators' own analysis. The data show about 8,000 clones, around 30% seen once. The CDR3 extends over 13 amino acids. CDR1 is MNHEY and CDR2 is SMNVEV in the germline V gene (reference sequence). Trimming removed 3 bases at V and 2 bases at J, with 7 bases between. This clone was picked up a small number of times. Its specificity is unknown. Every patient underwent thyroid surgery untreated.

Sequenced input: tumor tissue. The clonotype originates from a male donor with papillary thyroid cancer or a benign thyroid nodule (not recorded which). Some clones in this sample may be carry-over from other donors' samples. This rearrangement joins TRBV27 to TRBJ1-2; a possible D gene is TRBD1 (5 bases). The CDR3 sequence is CASSFRQNYGYTF. DNA of the CDR3: TGTGCCAGCAGTTTTAGACAGAACTATGGCTACACCTTC.